Presented here are 10 T cell receptor delta chains from one specimen sequenced in a study of gamma-delta T cells after stem cell transplantation. TCRdb reprocessed the RT-PCR reads through CATT. The profile covers 2,500 to 3,000 delta-chain clones, with around 3.6% appearing a single time and more than 25% taken by the ten largest. Material: gamma-delta T cells. Receptors originate from a human donor. It is not recorded whose cells these are; they may come from a transplant donor.

Concerning this clone: A far larger clone is off by one base, so a read error is likely. The chain employs TRDV2 and TRDJ1; D not resolved. The germline CDR1 and CDR2 sequences are GEAIGNYY and EKD. The ends were cut back, 0 bases at V and 7 bases at J, with 35 bases in the middle. This CDR3 region has 21 residues. CDR3 DNA: TGTGCCTGTGACACCGTTGCCGATTTCTCCCGTACTGAGGGTCCGGCTAGTAAACTCATCTTT. Amino acids: CACDTVADFSRTEGPASKLIF.

This clone has more than one count but fewer than ten. This probably arose from a read error, given a far larger clone one base away. The sample contains more than one DNA sequence encoding this CDR3. The V and J genes are TRDV2 and TRDJ1; 11 positions agree with TRDD3. Germline V gene sequence: CDR1 GEAIGNYY, CDR2 EKD. This CDR3 contains 19 residues. The CDR3, as DNA: TGTGCCTGTGACACTGTTGCTGGGGGATACCCCTTTAACACTGATAAACTCATCTTT. Its protein is CACDTVAGGYPFNTDKLIF.

In this sample, this clone turned up a few times. TCRdb's protein for this DNA is that of a much larger clone and differs from the translation at residue 8, likely a read error; the protein shown is the DNA translation. CDR3 nucleotides: TGTGCCTGTGACCCACTGGGGGCTTATTCCCTGTACACCGATAAACTCATCTTT. It is translated as CACDPLGAYSLYTDKLIF. The V and J genes are TRDV2 and TRDJ1, with 8 bases matching TRDD3. This CDR3 comprises 18 residues. J lost 0 bases, V lost 3 bases, and 14 bases had no gene match. The germline gives CDR1 GEAIGNYY, CDR2 EKD.

With regard to this clone: A much larger clone sits a single nucleotide away, making a read error possible. The gene calls are TRDV2 and TRDJ3, with 11 bases that match TRDD3. Germline V gene sequence: CDR1 GEAIGNYY, CDR2 EKD. The CDR3 length is 20 residues. The CDR3 spells CACDTGTGGYATCDTRQMFF. For the CDR3, the DNA is TGTGCCTGTGACACGGGTACTGGGGGATATGCCACCTGTGACACCCGACAGATGTTTTTC.

This clone was detected a few times. A far larger clone is only one base removed, so a read error is likely. This chain connects TRDV2 to TRDJ3; D perhaps matches TRDD3 (5 bases). Germline V gene sequence: CDR1 GEAIGNYY, CDR2 EKD. The CDR3 length is 21 residues. CDR3 sequence: CACDTVEEVGLSPWDNRQMFF. The CDR3 DNA follows: TGTGCCTGTGACACCGTGGAGGAGGTGGGACTCTCCCCCTGGGACAACCGACAGATGTTTTTC.

This clone showed up just a few times. The TCRdb protein, from a much larger clone, departs from this DNA's translation at residue 7, likely by read error; the protein shown derives from the DNA. The chain recombines TRDV2 with TRDJ1, with 8 bases aligning to TRDD3. J was trimmed by 0 bases and V by 0 bases; bases with no gene match: 11. The CDR3 has 18 residues. CDR1 and CDR2 (germline): GEAIGNYY, EKD. CDR3 sequence (DNA): TGTGCCTGTGACACCGTGGATACTGGGGGTCAGTACACCGATAAACTCATCTTT. Translated: CACDTVDTGGQYTDKLIF.

The J gene is TRDJ1, the V gene TRDV2, with 11 bases identical to TRDD3. The junction had 12 bases not matched to a gene; V was cut back by 1 base and J by 3 bases. The CDR3 is 18 residues long. Germline CDR1 reads GEAIGNYY; CDR2 reads EKD. The CDR3 reads CACDTVGDTGASADKLIF. The CDR3 DNA reads TGTGCCTGTGACACGGTGGGGGATACGGGCGCGTCGGCCGATAAACTCATCTTT.

This clone was detected a few times. It differs at one base from a far larger clone, so likely a read error. This same CDR3 is encoded by further DNA sequences in the sample. The V and J genes are TRDV2 and TRDJ2, with a tentative D call TRDD3 (6 bases). This CDR3 has 18 amino acids. The germline V gene encodes CDR1 GEAIGNYY and CDR2 EKD. The CDR3 nucleotides read TGTGCCTGTGACACTGTTGGTGGGGGCCTAGCTTTGACGGCACAACTCTTCTTT. It is translated as CACDTVGGGLALTAQLFF.

Relative to its sample, this clone is medium-sized. Only one base separates this from a far larger clonotype, so it likely reflects a read error. Other DNA sequences in this specimen translate into the identical CDR3. The rearrangement links TRDV2 to TRDJ1, with 8 bases matching TRDD3. The CDR3 is made up of 20 amino acids. Germline CDR1 GEAIGNYY, CDR2 EKD. V shed 0 bases, J shed 2 bases, and the junction held 19 bases outside the gene matches. The CDR3 loop is CACDTVTDWGSPHTTDKLIF. CDR3 nucleotides: TGTGCCTGTGACACCGTGACGGACTGGGGGTCACCCCATACGACCGATAAACTCATCTTT.

This clone was counted only a few times. A much larger clone sits a single nucleotide away, making a read error possible. The chain combines TRDV2 with TRDJ3; 8 nucleotides match TRDD3. The CDR3 spans 22 residues. Germline V lookup: CDR1 GEAIGNYY, CDR2 EKD. The CDR3 region has the DNA TGTGCCTGTGACACGGGCGGTTCGACTGGGGGTTTAAGCTCCCGGGACACCCGACAGATGTTTTTC. It codes for CACDTGGSTGGLSSRDTRQMFF.